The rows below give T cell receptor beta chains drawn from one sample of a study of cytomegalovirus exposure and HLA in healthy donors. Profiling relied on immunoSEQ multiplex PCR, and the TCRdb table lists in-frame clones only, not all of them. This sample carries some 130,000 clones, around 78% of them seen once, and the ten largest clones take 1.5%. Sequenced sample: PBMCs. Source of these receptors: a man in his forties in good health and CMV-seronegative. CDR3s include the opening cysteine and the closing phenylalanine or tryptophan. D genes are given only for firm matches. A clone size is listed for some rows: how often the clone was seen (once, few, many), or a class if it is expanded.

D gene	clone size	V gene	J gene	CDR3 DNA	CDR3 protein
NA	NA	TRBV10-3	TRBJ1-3	TGTGCCATCAGTGACGGGAAACTTGGAAACACCATATATTTT	CAISDGKLGNTIYF
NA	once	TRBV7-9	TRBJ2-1	TGTGCCAGCAGCCCTCGACTAGGGTTGGCGGCAAATGAGCAGTTCTTC	CASSPRLGLAANEQFF
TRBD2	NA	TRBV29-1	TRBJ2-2	TGCAGCACCAGGAAGCGGGGGTCTGGGACCGGGGAGCTGTTTTTT	CSTRKRGSGTGELFF
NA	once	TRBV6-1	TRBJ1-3	TGTGCCAGCAGTGAAGAGGTGCGGACAGCAGGAAACACCATATATTTT	CASSEEVRTAGNTIYF
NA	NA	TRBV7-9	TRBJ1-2	TGTGCCAGCAGCTTAGGGCTCGACGGCGGATATGGCTACACCTTC	CASSLGLDGGYGYTF
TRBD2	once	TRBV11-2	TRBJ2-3	TGTGCCAGCAGCTTAGGCGGGGGTCCGACAGATACGCAGTATTTT	CASSLGGGPTDTQYF
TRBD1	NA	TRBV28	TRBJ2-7	TGTGCCAGCAGTTTGACAGGGGGCTACGAGCAGTACTTC	CASSLTGGYEQYF
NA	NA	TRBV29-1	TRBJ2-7	TGCAGCGTTGGTTGGGAGTACGAGCAGTACTTC	CSVGWEYEQYF
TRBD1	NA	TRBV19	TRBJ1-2	TGTGCCAGTAGGACTATGGGACAGGGCCTCTCTAACTATGGCTACACCTTC	CASRTMGQGLSNYGYTF
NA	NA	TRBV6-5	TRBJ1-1	TGTGCCAGCATCCAACCGGGTGGGGCAGCTGAAGCTTTCTTT	CASIQPGGAAEAFF
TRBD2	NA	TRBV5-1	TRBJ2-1	TGCGCCAGCAGCTTCTCGGGAGGGCCCGATGAGCAGTTCTTC	CASSFSGGPDEQFF
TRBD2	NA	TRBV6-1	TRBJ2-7	TGTGCCGGAACTCGGGCGGGGGGCCACGAGCAGTACTTC	CAGTRAGGHEQYF
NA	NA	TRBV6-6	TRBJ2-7	TGTGCCAGCAGTTACTACGGGGGCTACGAGCAGTACTTC	CASSYYGGYEQYF
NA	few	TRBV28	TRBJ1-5	TGTGCCAGCATAGGGCTTCGGGGTGCCCAGCATTTT	CASIGLRGAQHF
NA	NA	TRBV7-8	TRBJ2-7	TGTGCCAGCAGCTTAGCTACCAGGGTAGGAAACGAGCAGTACTTC	CASSLATRVGNEQYF
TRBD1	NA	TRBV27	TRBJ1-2	TGTGCCAGCAGTAGGAACAGGGGCGCTGGCTATGGCTACACCTTC	CASSRNRGAGYGYTF